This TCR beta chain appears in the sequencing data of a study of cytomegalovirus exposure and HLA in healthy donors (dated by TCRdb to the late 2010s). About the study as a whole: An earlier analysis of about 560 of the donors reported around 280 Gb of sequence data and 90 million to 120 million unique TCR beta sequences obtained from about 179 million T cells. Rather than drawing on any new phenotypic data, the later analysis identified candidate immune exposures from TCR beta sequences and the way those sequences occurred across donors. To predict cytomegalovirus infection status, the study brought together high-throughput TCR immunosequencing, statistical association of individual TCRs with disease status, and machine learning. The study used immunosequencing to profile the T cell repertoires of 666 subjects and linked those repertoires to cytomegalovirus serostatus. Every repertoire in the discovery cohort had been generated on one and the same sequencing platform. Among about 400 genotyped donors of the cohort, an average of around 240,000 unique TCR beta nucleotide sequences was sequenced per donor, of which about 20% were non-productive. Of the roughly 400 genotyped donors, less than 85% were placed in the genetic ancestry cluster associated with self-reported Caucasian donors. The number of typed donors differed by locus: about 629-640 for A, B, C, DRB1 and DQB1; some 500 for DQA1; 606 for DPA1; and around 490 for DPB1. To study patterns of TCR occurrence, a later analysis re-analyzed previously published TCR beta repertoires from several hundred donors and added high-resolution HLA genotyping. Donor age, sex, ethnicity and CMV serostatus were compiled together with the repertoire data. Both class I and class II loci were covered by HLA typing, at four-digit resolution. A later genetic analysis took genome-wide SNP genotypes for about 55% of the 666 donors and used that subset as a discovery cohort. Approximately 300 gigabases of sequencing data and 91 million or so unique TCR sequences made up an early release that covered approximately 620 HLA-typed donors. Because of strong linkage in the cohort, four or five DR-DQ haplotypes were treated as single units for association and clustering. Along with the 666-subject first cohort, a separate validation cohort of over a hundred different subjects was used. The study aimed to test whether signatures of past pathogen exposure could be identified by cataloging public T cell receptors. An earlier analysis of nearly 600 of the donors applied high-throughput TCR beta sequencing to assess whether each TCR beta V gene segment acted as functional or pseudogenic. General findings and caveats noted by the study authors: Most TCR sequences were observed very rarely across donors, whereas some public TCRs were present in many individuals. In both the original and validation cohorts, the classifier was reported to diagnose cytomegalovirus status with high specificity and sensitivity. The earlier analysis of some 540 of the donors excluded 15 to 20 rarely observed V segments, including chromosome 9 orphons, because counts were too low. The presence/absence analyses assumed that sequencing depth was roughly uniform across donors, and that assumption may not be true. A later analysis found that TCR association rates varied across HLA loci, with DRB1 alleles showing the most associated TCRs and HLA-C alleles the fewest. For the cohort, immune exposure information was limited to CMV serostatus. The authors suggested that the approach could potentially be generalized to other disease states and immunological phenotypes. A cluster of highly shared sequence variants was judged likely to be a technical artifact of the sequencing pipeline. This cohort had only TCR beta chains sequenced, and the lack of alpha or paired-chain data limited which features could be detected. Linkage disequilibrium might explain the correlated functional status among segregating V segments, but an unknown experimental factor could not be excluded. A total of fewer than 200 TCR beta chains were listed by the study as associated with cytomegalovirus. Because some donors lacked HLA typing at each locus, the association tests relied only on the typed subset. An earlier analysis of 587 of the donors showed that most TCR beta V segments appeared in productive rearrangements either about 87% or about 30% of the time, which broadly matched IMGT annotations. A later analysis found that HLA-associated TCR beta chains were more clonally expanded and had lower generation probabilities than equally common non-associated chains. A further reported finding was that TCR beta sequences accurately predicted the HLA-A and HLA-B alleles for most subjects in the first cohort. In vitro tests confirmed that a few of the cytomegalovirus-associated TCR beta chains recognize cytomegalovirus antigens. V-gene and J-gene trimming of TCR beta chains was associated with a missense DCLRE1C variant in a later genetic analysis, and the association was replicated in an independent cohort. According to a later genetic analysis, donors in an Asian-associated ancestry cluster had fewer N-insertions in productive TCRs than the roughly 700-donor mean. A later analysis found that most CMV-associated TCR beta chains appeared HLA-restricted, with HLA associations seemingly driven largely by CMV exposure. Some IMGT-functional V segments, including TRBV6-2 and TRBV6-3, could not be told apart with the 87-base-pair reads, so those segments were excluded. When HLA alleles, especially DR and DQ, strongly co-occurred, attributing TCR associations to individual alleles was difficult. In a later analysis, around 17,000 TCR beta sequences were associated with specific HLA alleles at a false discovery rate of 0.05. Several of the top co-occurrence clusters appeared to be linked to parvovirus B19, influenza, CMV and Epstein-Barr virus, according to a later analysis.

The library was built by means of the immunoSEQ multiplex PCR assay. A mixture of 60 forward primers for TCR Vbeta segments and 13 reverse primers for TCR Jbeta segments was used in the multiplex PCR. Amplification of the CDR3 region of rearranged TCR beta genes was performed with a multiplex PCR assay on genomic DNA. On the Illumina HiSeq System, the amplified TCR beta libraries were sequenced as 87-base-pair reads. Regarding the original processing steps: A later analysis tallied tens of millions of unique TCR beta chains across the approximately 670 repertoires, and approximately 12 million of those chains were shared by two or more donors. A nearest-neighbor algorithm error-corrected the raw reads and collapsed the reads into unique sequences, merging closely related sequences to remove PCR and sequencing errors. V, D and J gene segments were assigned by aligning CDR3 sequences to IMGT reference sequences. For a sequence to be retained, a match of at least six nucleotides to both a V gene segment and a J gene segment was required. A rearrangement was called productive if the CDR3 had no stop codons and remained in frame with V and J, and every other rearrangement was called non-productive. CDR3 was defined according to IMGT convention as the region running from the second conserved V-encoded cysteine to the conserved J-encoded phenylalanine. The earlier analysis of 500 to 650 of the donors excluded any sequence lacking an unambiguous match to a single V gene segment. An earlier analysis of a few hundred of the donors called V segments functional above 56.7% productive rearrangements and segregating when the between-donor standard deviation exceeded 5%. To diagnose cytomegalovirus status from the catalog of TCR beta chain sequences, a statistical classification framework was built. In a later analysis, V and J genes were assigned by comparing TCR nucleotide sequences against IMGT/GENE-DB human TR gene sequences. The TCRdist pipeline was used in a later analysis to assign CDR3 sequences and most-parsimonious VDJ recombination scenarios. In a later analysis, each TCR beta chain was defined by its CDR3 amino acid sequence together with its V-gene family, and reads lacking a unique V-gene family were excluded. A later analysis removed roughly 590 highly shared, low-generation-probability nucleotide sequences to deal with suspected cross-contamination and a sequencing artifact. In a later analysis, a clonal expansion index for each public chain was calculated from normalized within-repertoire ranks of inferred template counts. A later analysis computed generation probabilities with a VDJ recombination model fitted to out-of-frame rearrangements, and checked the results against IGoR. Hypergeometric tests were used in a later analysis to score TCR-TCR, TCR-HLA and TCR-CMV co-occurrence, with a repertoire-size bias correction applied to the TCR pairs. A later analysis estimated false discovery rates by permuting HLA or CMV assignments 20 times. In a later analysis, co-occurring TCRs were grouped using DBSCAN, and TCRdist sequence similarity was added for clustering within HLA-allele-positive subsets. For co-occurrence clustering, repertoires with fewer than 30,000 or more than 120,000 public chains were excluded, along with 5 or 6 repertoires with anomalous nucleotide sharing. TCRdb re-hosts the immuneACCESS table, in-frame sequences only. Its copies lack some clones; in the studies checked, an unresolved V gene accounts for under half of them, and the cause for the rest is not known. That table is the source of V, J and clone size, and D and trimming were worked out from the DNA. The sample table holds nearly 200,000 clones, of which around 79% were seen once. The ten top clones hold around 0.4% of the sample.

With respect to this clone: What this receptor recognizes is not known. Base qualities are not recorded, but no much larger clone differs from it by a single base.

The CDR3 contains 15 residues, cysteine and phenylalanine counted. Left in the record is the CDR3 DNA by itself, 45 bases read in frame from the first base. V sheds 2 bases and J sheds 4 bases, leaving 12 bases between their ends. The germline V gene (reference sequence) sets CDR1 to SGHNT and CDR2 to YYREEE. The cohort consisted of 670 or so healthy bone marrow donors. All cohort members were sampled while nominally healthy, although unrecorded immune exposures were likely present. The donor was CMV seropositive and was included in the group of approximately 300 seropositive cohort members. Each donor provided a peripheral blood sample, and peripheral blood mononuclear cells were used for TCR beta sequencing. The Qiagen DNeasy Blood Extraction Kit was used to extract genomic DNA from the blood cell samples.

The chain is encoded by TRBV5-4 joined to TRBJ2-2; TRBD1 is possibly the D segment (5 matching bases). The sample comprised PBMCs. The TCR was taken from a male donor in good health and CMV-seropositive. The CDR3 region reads CASSFSQGFTGELFF. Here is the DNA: TGTGCCAGCAGCTTTTCCCAGGGATTCACCGGGGAGCTGTTTTTT.